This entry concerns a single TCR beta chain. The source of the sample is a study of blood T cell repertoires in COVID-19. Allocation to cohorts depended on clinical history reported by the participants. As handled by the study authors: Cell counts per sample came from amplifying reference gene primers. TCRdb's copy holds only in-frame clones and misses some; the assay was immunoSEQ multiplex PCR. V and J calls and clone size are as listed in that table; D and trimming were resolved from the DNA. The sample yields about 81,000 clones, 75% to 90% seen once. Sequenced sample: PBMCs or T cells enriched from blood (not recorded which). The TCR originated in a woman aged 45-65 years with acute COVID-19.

The CDR3, as DNA: TGTGCCTGGAGTAGGGAGGGAATAGGAGGCTACACCTTC. The encoded protein is CAWSREGIGGYTF. J is TRBJ1-2 and V is TRBV30; no clear D. CDR3 length: 13 amino acids. The germline gives CDR1 GTSNPN, CDR2 SVGIG (reference sequence). V was shortened by 2 bases and J by 8 bases, with 15 bases between the two germline ends.